This TCR beta chain was identified during a study of T cell clones after liver transplantation. The CDR3 consists of 13 residues. CDR1 is MNHNS and CDR2 is SASEGT in the germline V gene. The V gene lost 2 bases and the J gene lost 6 bases, with 11 bases spanning the gap. Only in-frame clones appear in the TCRdb table, and some are missing; sequencing was by immunoSEQ multiplex PCR. The sample records roughly 100,000 clones, around 86% being singletons. Sorting of unstimulated PBMCs yielded separate CD3+CD4+ and CD3+CD8+ fractions. This sequence originates from a human donor who received a liver transplant. The chain recombines TRBV6-1 with TRBJ2-7; D unresolved. The starting material was CD4+ T cells from blood, obtained before liver transplant. The CDR3 DNA follows: TGTGCCAGCAGTGAATGGGGTAGTGGCGAGCAGTACTTC. As protein: CASSEWGSGEQYF.